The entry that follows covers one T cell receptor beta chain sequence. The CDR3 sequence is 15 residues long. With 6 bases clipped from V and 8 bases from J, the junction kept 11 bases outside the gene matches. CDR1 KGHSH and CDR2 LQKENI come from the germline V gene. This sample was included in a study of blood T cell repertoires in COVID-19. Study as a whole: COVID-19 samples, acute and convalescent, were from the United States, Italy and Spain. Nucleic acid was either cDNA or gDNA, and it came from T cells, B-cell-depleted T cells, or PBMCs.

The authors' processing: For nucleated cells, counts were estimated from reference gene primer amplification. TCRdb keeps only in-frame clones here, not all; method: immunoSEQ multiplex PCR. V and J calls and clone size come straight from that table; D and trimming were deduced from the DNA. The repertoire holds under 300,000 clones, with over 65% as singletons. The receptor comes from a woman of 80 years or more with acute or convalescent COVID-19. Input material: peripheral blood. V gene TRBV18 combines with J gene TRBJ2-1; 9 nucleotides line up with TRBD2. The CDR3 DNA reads TGTGCCAGCTCCGGTAGAGCGGGGGGCAGTGATGAGCAGTTCTTC. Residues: CASSGRAGGSDEQFF.